This T cell receptor beta chain was sequenced for a study of cytomegalovirus exposure and HLA in healthy donors. The approximately 130-subject validation cohort, separate from the roughly 700-subject first cohort, included the donors. Trimming at V came to 3 bases and at J to 0 bases, leaving 4 bases not matched to a gene. Germline-derived CDR1 and CDR2 are LNHDA and SQIVND (reference sequence). There are 16 residues in the CDR3. TCRdb keeps only in-frame clones here, not all; method: immunoSEQ multiplex PCR. The sample lists 220,000 or so clones; 90% to 95% were seen once. The material sequenced was PBMCs. The chain couples TRBV19 to TRBJ1-5, with TRBD1 matching over 8 bases. The clonotype was recovered from a woman aged 18-29 years in good health and CMV-seronegative. The CDR3 is CASSMGDRISNQPQHF. As DNA, the CDR3 is TGTGCCAGTAGTATGGGGGACAGGATTAGCAATCAGCCCCAGCATTTT.